These T cell receptor beta chains were read from a single sample in a study of CXCR3-negative and CXCR3-positive naive CD8 T cells. TCRdb reprocessed the 5' RACE reads and keeps a single row for each CDR3 protein, giving no DNA. Its table records roughly 89,000 distinct CDR3 sequences. Specimen: naive CXCR3- CD8+ T cells from blood. The receptor source for this set is a human donor in good health. Some clones in this sample may be carry-over from other donors' samples. The CDR3 runs from the conserved cysteine through the conserved F or W.

cdr3_aa,v_call,j_call
CASNQDPTVRYGYTF,TRBV12-3/TRBV12-4,TRBJ1-2
CASSQGQGNLFF,TRBV14,TRBJ1-4
CASSLGGNDYGYTF,TRBV5-1,TRBJ1-2
CASSLKPETQYF,TRBV5-4,TRBJ2-5
CSVGQGDYGYTF,TRBV29-1,TRBJ1-2
CASSQGYRDARYEQYF,TRBV14,TRBJ2-7
CASSQHRGTEAFF,TRBV4-3,TRBJ1-1
CASSPHFSKHYEQYF,TRBV7-2,TRBJ2-7
CASSPLALEQYF,TRBV7-9,TRBJ2-7
CASGSDRLRDTQYF,TRBV7-9,TRBJ2-3
CASRGQSYEQYF,TRBV27,TRBJ2-7
CSVEGPGETQYF,TRBV29-1,TRBJ2-5
CASSDPQGGGQNNEQFF,TRBV11-2,TRBJ2-1
CSARDGGTDTGELFF,TRBV20-1,TRBJ2-2
CASSLVGQMSSYEQYF,TRBV7-6,TRBJ2-7
CAWTLGSSGNTIYF,TRBV30,TRBJ1-3
CASSQAVPGGSGSPLHF,TRBV4-3,TRBJ1-6
CSVRDTGELFF,TRBV29-1,TRBJ2-2
CASSFEGSSYNEQFF,TRBV5-5,TRBJ2-1
CSVEPLGTGKGYTF,TRBV29-1,TRBJ1-2
CSAPSLSGGAGGTDTQYF,TRBV20-1,TRBJ2-3
CSVESGSLSTDTQYF,TRBV29-1,TRBJ2-3
CASSLSQGPGYGYTF,TRBV7-8,TRBJ1-2